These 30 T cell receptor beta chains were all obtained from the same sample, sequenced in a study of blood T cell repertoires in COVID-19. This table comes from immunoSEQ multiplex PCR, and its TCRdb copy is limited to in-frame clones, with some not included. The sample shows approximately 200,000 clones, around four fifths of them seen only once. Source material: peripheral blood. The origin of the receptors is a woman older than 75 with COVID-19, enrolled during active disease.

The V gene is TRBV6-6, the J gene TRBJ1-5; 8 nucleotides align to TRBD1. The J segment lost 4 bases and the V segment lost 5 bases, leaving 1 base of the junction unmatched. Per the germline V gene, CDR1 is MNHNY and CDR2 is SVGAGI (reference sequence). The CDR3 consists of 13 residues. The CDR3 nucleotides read TGTGCCAGCAGTACAGGGGGAAATCAGCCCCAGCATTTT. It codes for CASSTGGNQPQHF.

DNA for the CDR3: TGTGCCAGCAGCTTAGGCTCTCAGGGAACCGGGGAGCTGTTTTTT. Amino acids: CASSLGSQGTGELFF. The chain combines TRBV7-2 with TRBJ2-2, with D maybe TRBD1 (5 bases). The CDR3 is 15 residues long. With 1 base removed from V and 5 bases from J, the gap between germline ends came to 11 bases. Germline assignment: CDR1 SGHTA and CDR2 FQGNSA.

The CDR3 DNA follows: TGTGCCAGCGTGACGGGACAGGTATCTTCACCCCTCCACTTT. Translation gives CASVTGQVSSPLHF. J is TRBJ1-6 and V is TRBV6-6, with 8 bases matching TRBD1. Unmatched junction bases numbered 9, after V lost 8 bases and J lost 9 bases. The CDR3 has 14 amino acids. Per germline, CDR1 MNHNY and CDR2 SVGAGI (reference sequence).

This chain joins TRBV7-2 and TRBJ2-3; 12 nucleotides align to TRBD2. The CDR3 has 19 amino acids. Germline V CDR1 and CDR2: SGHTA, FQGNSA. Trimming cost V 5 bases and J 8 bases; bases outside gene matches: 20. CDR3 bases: TGTGCCAGCAGCCGGGGGGGGACAGCGGGACTAGCGGGTGAGGGTACGCAGTATTTT. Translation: CASSRGGTAGLAGEGTQYF.

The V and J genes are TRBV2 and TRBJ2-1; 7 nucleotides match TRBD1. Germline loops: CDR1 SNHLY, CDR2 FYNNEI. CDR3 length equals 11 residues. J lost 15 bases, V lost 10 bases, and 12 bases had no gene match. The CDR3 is CATMFEGAAFF. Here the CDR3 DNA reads TGTGCCACCATGTTTGAGGGGGCTGCGTTCTTC. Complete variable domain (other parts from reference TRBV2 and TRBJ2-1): EPEVTQTPSHQVTQMGQEVILRCVPISNHLYFYWYRQILGQKVEFLVSFYNNEISEKSEIFDDQFSVERPDGSNFTLKIRSTKLEDSAMYFCATMFEGAAFFGPGTRLTVL.

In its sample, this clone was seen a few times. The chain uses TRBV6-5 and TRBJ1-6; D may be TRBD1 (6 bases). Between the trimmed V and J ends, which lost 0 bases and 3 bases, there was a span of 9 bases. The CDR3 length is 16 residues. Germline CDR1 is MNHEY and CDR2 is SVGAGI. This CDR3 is CASSYSLQGYNSPLHF. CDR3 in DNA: TGTGCCAGCAGTTACTCGTTACAGGGCTATAATTCACCCCTCCACTTT.

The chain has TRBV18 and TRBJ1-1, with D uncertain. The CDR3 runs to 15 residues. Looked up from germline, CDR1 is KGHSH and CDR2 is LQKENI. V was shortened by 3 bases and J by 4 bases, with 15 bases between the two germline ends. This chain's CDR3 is CASSPLGPGSTEAFF. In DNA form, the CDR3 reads TGTGCCAGCTCACCCCTAGGGCCGGGGAGCACTGAAGCTTTCTTT.

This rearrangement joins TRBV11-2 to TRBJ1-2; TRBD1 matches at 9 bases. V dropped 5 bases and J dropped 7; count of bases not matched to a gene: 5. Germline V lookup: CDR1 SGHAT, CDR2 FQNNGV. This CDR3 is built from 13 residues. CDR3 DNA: TGTGCCAGCAGCCCACAGGGGGCGCTTGGCTACACCTTC. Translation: CASSPQGALGYTF.

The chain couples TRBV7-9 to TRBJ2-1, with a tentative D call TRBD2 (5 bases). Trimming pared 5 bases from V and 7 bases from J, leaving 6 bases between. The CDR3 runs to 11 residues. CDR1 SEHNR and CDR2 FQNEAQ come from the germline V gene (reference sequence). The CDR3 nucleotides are TGTGCCAGCAGCAGAGGGAATGAGCAGTTCTTC. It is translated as CASSRGNEQFF.

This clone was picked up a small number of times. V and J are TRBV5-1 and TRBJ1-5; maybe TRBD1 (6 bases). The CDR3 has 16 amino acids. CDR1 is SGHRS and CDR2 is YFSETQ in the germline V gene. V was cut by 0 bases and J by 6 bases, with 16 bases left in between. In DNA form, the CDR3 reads TGCGCCAGCAGCTTGGGAGAGGGCAGGGGTGGTCAGCCCCAGCATTTT. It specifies CASSLGEGRGGQPQHF.

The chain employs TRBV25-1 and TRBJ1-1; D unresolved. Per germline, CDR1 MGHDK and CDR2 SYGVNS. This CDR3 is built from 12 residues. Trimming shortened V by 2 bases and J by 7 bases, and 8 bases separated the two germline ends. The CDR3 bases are TGTGCCAGCAGTGAACGGGGTCGTGAAGCTTTCTTT. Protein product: CASSERGREAFF.

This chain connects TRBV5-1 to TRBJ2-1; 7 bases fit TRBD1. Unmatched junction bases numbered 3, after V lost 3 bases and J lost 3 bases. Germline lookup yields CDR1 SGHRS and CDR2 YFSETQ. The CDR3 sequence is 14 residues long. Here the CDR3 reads CASSSRDSYNEQFF. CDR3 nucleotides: TGCGCCAGCAGCTCCCGGGACAGCTACAATGAGCAGTTCTTC.

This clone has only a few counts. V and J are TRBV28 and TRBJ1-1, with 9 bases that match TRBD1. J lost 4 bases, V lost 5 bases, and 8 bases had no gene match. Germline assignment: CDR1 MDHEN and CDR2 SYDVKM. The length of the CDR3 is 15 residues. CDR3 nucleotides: TGTGCCAGCAGTCCCGTGGGACAGGGATCCACTGAAGCTTTCTTT. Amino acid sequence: CASSPVGQGSTEAFF.

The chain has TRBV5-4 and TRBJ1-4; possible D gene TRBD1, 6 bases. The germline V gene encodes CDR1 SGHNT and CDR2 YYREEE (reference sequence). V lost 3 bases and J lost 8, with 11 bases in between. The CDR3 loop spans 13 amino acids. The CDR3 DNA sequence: TGTGCCAGCAGCTATAAGGGGGAAGAAAAACTGTTTTTT. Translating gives CASSYKGEEKLFF.

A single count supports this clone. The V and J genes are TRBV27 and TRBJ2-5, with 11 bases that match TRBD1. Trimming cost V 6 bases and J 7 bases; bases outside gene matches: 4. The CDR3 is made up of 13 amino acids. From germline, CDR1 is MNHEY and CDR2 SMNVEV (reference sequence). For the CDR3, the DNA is TGTGCCAGCAGAAAGGACAGGGGGCGGACCCAGTACTTC. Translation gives CASRKDRGRTQYF.

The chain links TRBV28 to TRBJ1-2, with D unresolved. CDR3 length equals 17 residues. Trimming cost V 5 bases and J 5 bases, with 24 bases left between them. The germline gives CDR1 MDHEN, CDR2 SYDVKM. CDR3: CASSASPAGRGGYGYTF. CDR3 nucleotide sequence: TGTGCCAGCAGTGCCTCGCCTGCTGGTCGAGGAGGGTATGGCTACACCTTC.

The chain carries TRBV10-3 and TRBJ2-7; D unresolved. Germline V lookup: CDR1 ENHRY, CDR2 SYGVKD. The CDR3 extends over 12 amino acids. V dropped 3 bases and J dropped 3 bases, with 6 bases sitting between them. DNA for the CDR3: TGTGCCATCAGTGACAACAACTACGAGCAGTACGTC. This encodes CAISDNNYEQYV.

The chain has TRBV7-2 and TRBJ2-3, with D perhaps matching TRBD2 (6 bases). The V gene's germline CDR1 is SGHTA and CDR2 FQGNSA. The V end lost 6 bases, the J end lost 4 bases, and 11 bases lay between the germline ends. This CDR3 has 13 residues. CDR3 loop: CASSGGISDTQYF. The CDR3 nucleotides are TGTGCCAGCAGTGGGGGGATCTCAGATACGCAGTATTTT.

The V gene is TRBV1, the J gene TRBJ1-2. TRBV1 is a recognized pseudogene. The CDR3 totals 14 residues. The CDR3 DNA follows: TGCACCAGCAGCCTCGGGGGTCGGAGTGAGGGCTACACCTTC. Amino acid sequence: CTSSLGGRSEGYTF.

The chain's CDR3 is CASSKEGPTSGCYNEQFF. The CDR3 nucleotides are TGTGCCAGCAGCAAAGAGGGCCCGACTAGCGGGTGCTACAATGAGCAGTTCTTC. The gene calls are TRBV21-1 and TRBJ2-1; the table's D call, TRBD2, was not checked against the DNA. TRBV21-1 counts as a pseudogene. The CDR3 has 18 residues.

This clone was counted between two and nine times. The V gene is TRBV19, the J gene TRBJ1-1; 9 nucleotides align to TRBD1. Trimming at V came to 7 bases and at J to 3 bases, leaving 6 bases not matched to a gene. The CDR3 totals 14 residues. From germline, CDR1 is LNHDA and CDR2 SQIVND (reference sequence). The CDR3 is CASTTGQGYTEAFF. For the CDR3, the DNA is TGTGCCAGTACTACGGGACAGGGTTACACTGAAGCTTTCTTT.

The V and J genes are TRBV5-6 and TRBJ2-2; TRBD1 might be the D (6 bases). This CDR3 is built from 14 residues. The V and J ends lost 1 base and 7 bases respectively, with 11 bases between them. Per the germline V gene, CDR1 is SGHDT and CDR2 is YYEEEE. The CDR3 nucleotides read TGTGCCAGCAGCTTGACACAGGGTATCGGGGAGCTGTTTTTT. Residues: CASSLTQGIGELFF.

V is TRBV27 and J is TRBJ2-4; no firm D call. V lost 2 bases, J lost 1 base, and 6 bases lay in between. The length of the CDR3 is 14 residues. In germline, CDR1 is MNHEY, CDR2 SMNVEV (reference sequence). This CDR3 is CASSLMGAKNIQYF. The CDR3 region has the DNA TGTGCCAGCAGTTTAATGGGCGCCAAAAACATTCAGTACTTC.

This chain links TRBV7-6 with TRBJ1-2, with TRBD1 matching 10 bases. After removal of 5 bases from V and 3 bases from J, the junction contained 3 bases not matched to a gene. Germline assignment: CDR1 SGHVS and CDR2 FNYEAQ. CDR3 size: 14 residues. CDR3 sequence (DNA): TGTGCCAGCAGCACTGGGACAGGGGACTATGGCTACACCTTC. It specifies CASSTGTGDYGYTF.

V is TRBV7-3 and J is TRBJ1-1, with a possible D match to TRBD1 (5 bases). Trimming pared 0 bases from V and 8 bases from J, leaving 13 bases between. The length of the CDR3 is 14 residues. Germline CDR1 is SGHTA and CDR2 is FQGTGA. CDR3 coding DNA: TGTGCCAGCAGCTTAACAGGGGCCTACTCCGAAGCTTTCTTT. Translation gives CASSLTGAYSEAFF.

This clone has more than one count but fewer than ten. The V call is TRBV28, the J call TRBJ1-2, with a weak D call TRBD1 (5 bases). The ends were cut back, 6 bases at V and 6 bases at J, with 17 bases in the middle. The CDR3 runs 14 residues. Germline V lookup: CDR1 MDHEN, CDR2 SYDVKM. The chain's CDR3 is CASRLGQGTNGYTF. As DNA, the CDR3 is TGTGCCAGCAGGCTGGGGCAGGGCACCAATGGCTACACCTTC.

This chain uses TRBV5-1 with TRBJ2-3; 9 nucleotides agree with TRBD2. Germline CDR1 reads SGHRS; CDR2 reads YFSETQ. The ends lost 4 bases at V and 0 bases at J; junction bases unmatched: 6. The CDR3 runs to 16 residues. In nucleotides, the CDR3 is TGCGCCAGCAGCAGGGATAGCGGGGGTAGCACAGATACGCAGTATTTT. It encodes CASSRDSGGSTDTQYF.

The CDR3: CASSPDRGRTEAFF. The CDR3 DNA is TGCGCCAGCAGCCCCGACAGGGGGCGCACTGAAGCTTTCTTT. V and J are TRBV5-1 and TRBJ1-1; 10 bases line up with TRBD1. Germline V gene sequence: CDR1 SGHRS, CDR2 YFSETQ. The CDR3 totals 14 residues. The ends lost 4 bases at V and 4 bases at J; junction bases unmatched: 4.

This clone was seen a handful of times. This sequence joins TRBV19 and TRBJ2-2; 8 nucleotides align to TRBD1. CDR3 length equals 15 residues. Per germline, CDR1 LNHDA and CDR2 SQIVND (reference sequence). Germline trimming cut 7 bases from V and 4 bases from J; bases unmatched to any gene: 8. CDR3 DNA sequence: TGTGCCAGTAAGCCCACAGGGGGGACCACCGGGGAGCTGTTTTTT. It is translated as CASKPTGGTTGELFF.

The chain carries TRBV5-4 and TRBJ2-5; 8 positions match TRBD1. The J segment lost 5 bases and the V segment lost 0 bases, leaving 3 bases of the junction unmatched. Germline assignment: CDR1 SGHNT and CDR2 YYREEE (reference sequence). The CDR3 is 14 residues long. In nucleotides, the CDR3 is TGTGCCAGCAGCTTGGCAGGGGGCAGGGAGACCCAGTACTTC. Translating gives CASSLAGGRETQYF.